The 13 T cell receptor beta chains given below trace back to one sample, sequenced in a study of beta chain features in type 1 diabetes. Every bit of the isolated RNA underwent reverse transcription, so sequencing read expressed TCRB transcripts. Data came from immunoSEQ multiplex PCR; TCRdb stores just in-frame clones and leaves some out. The profile covers roughly 380,000 clones, with roughly a fifth appearing a single time and approximately 0.046% taken by the ten largest. The sequenced sample consisted of naive CD4+ T cells from blood. Source of these receptors: a woman aged 18-30 years in good health.

The chain couples TRBV30 to TRBJ1-4; 8 bases map to TRBD1. V was pared by 0 bases and J by 8 bases, with 2 bases of the junction left unmatched. The CDR3 consists of 13 residues. Germline-derived CDR1 and CDR2 are GTSNPN and SVGIG (reference sequence). CDR3 DNA: TGTGCCTGGAGTGTCACAGGGGGAGAAAAACTGTTTTTT. This encodes CAWSVTGGEKLFF.

This clone has only a few counts. The V gene is TRBV9, the J gene TRBJ2-5; 7 bases align to TRBD2. Germline V gene data show CDR1 as SGDLS and CDR2 as YYNGEE. The CDR3 runs 16 residues. The trim removed 2 bases at V and 1 base at J, leaving 8 bases unmatched. The CDR3 DNA follows: TGTGCCAGCAGCGTGGGTTTCGGCGGGGGCCAAGAGACCCAGTACTTC. It encodes CASSVGFGGGQETQYF.

The genes are TRBV29-1 and TRBJ2-5; no clear D. CDR1 SQVTM and CDR2 ANQGSEA come from the germline V gene. The CDR3 consists of 11 residues. Between the trimmed V and J ends, which lost 3 bases and 4 bases, there was a span of 6 bases. CDR3 region: CSVDNGETQYF. For the CDR3, the DNA is TGCAGCGTTGATAACGGAGAGACCCAGTACTTC.

This clone was observed a few times. V gene TRBV7-9 combines with J gene TRBJ2-7, with D perhaps matching TRBD1 (6 bases). Trimming stripped 10 bases from V and 5 bases from J, with 18 bases between. The CDR3 runs 13 residues. The germline V gene encodes CDR1 SEHNR and CDR2 FQNEAQ (reference sequence). Here the CDR3 DNA reads TGTGCCATCACGGACAGTCCCGGCCACGAGCAGTACTTC. Protein product: CAITDSPGHEQYF. Drawing the rest from reference TRBV7-9 and TRBJ2-7, the complete variable domain is DTGVSQNPRHKITKRGQNVTFRCDPISEHNRLYWYRQTLGQGPEFLTYFQNEAQLEKSRLLSDRFSAERPKGSFSTLEIQRTEQGDSAMYLCAITDSPGHEQYFGPGTRLTVT.

This clone is a singleton in its sample. The chain recombines TRBV5-1 with TRBJ2-5, with D possibly being TRBD2 (6 bases). The V gene lost 4 bases and the J gene lost 5 bases, with 18 bases spanning the gap. The germline gives CDR1 SGHRS, CDR2 YFSETQ. The CDR3 consists of 15 residues. The CDR3 loop is CASSLPGGRSETQYF. CDR3 in DNA: TGCGCCAGCAGCCTCCCCGGGGGTAGGTCGGAGACCCAGTACTTC.

The rearrangement links TRBV30 to TRBJ1-4; D might be TRBD1 (5 bases). Trimming left V 2 bases short and J 10 bases short, with 8 bases between. The CDR3 is 11 residues long. Germline V gene sequence: CDR1 GTSNPN, CDR2 SVGIG (reference sequence). This CDR3 is CAWSQGGKLFF. The CDR3 DNA sequence: TGTGCCTGGAGTCAGGGAGGAAAACTGTTTTTT.

This clone was seen a handful of times. The V and J genes are TRBV7-2 and TRBJ2-1, with 11 positions matching TRBD2. CDR3 length: 17 amino acids. The trim removed 5 bases at V and 9 bases at J, leaving 15 bases unmatched. The germline gives CDR1 SGHTA, CDR2 FQGNSA. The CDR3 spells CASSPRGLAGGQGEQFF. CDR3 in DNA: TGTGCCAGCAGCCCTAGAGGTCTAGCGGGAGGTCAGGGTGAGCAGTTCTTC.

This clone was found a few times. This CDR3 reads CASPRGSVLETQYF. The DNA for the CDR3 is TGTGCCTCTCCCAGGGGTTCGGTGCTGGAGACCCAGTACTTC. The chain recombines TRBV21-1 with TRBJ2-5; whether TRBD1, the table's D call, matches the DNA was not checked. TRBV21-1 is shown as a pseudogene. The length of the CDR3 is 14 residues.

The chain is built from TRBV7-9 and TRBJ2-2, with TRBD1 as a possible D gene (5 bases). CDR3 length equals 14 residues. Germline V gene lookup returns CDR1 SEHNR and CDR2 FQNEAQ (reference sequence). V was trimmed by 0 bases and J by 3 bases, leaving 5 bases between them. CDR3 bases: TGTGCCAGCAGCTTAGCAGGGGACACCGGGGAGCTGTTTTTT. Translating it yields CASSLAGDTGELFF.

This sequence joins TRBV29-1 and TRBJ2-2, with 15 nucleotides matching TRBD2. The CDR3 spans 15 residues. Germline trimming cut 5 bases from V and 4 bases from J; bases unmatched to any gene: 2. Germline-derived CDR1 and CDR2 are SQVTM and ANQGSEA. DNA of the CDR3: TGCAGCGTTCGGGGACTAGCGGGGGGCACCGGGGAGCTGTTTTTT. It encodes CSVRGLAGGTGELFF.

This rearrangement joins TRBV30 to TRBJ2-3, with D possibly being TRBD1 (6 bases). The CDR3 is 13 residues long. Trimming stripped 2 bases from V and 5 bases from J, with 11 bases between. Germline CDR1 and CDR2: GTSNPN and SVGIG (reference sequence). The DNA for the CDR3 is TGTGCCTGGAGTCTGGGGGCAGAAGATACGCAGTATTTT. This codes for CAWSLGAEDTQYF.

The gene calls are TRBV13 and TRBJ2-3; 8 nucleotides line up with TRBD2. V lost 5 bases and J lost 5; bases outside the gene matches: 6. Germline V gene lookup returns CDR1 PRHDT and CDR2 FYEKMQ (reference sequence). The length of the CDR3 is 14 residues. The CDR3 protein is CASSARGGGDTQYF. The CDR3 DNA reads as TGTGCCAGCAGCGCTCGGGGGGGCGGAGATACGCAGTATTTT.

The rearrangement links TRBV11-2 to TRBJ2-7, with D tentatively TRBD1 (6 bases). From germline, CDR1 is SGHAT and CDR2 FQNNGV. Deletions cut 1 base from V and 3 bases from J, with 13 bases between. The CDR3 consists of 15 residues. The CDR3 is CASSLVAGADYEQYF. The CDR3 DNA sequence: TGTGCCAGCAGCTTAGTCGCAGGGGCAGACTACGAGCAGTACTTC.